These 21 T cell receptor beta chains were all obtained from the same sample, sequenced in a study of shared clonotypes between healthy human individuals. Sequenced by immunoSEQ multiplex PCR; TCRdb stores in-frame clones only, minus some. The repertoire includes hundreds of thousands of clones, about 96% of them detected once, and 0.057% sits in the top ten. The sequencing input was naive CD4+ T cells sorted from blood. Noted subset: CD45RA+ positively selected. The source is a young woman in good health.

The chain combines TRBV10-1 with TRBJ2-3, with D unresolved. Germline-derived CDR1 and CDR2 are WNHNN and SYGVQD (reference sequence). This CDR3 comprises 15 residues. V was trimmed by 1 base and J by 0 bases, leaving 8 bases between them. The CDR3 coding sequence is TGCGCCAGCAGTGAGTGGACGACTAGCACAGATACGCAGTATTTT. Its protein product is CASSEWTTSTDTQYF.

To note about this clone: In the same sample, other DNA sequences code for this CDR3. This rearrangement joins TRBV5-1 to TRBJ2-5; unclear D gene. V was cut by 0 bases and J by 1 base, with 7 bases left in between. This CDR3 is 14 amino acids long. Per the germline V gene, CDR1 is SGHRS and CDR2 is YFSETQ. The CDR3 region is CASSLGAAQETQYF. The CDR3 nucleotides are TGCGCCAGCAGCTTGGGGGCAGCCCAAGAGACCCAGTACTTC. The variable domain in full, with the rest retrieved from reference TRBV5-1 and TRBJ2-5, is KAGVTQTPRYLIKTRGQQVTLSCSPISGHRSVSWYQQTPGQGLQFLFEYFSETQRNKGNFPGRFSGRQFSNSRSEMNVSTLELGDSALYLCASSLGAAQETQYFGPGTRLLVL.

The table lists this clone with a few counts. The gene calls are TRBV29-1 and TRBJ1-1; 8 bases are shared with TRBD1. Germline CDR1 SQVTM, CDR2 ANQGSEA. The V and J ends lost 3 bases and 3 bases, in that order; junction bases with no gene match: 3. The length of the CDR3 is 13 residues. The chain's CDR3 is CSVDGDRYTEAFF. The CDR3 DNA is TGCAGCGTTGATGGGGACAGGTACACTGAAGCTTTCTTT.

Written as DNA, the CDR3 is TGTGCCAGCAGTTTAACTATAGCGGGAGTAACAAATGAGCAGTTCTTC. Translation gives CASSLTIAGVTNEQFF. The chain employs TRBV28 and TRBJ2-1; 9 bases line up with TRBD2. The germline V gene encodes CDR1 MDHEN and CDR2 SYDVKM. The CDR3 contains 16 residues. Trimming removed 2 bases from V and 7 bases from J; junction bases left unmatched: 9.

The DNA for the CDR3 is TGTGCCAGCAGTGAAGGCCCGCCCCCAGAGGAGACCCAGTACTTC. Translation gives CASSEGPPPEETQYF. The V and J genes are TRBV6-1 and TRBJ2-5; no definite D call. The CDR3 runs 15 residues. CDR1 and CDR2 from the germline V gene are MNHNS and SASEGT. Trimming left V 1 base short and J 5 bases short, with 14 bases between.

The rearrangement joins TRBV11-2 to TRBJ2-2; the match to TRBD2 covers 9 bases. J was trimmed by 9 bases and V by 6 bases; bases with no gene match: 5. Per the germline V gene, CDR1 is SGHAT and CDR2 is FQNNGV. The CDR3 length is 13 residues. The CDR3 is CASSGSGSRELFF. The CDR3 region has the DNA TGTGCCAGCAGTGGTAGCGGGAGCCGGGAGCTGTTTTTT.

This rearrangement joins TRBV27 to TRBJ2-7; a possible D gene is TRBD2 (5 bases). The ends were cut back, 4 bases at V and 2 bases at J, with 9 bases in the middle. Germline values: CDR1 MNHEY, CDR2 SMNVEV (reference sequence). CDR3 size: 13 residues. This CDR3 reads CASSSHGTYEQYF. The CDR3 DNA follows: TGTGCCAGCAGTTCCCACGGGACCTACGAGCAGTACTTC.

In regard to this clone: Other nucleotide sequences in the sample specify the same CDR3. The chain couples TRBV19 to TRBJ2-3; the D is unclear. Trimming cost V 6 bases and J 1 base, with 5 bases left between them. The length of the CDR3 is 12 residues. Germline CDR1 reads LNHDA; CDR2 reads SQIVND (reference sequence). The CDR3 region has the DNA TGTGCCAGTAGCCAAGGCACAGATACGCAGTATTTT. Protein: CASSQGTDTQYF.

The chain uses TRBV20-1 and TRBJ2-7, with D hard to call. CDR3 size: 11 residues. Germline V lookup: CDR1 DFQATT, CDR2 SNEGSKA (reference sequence). V dropped 1 base and J dropped 6 bases, with 7 bases sitting between them. The CDR3, as DNA: TGCAGTGCTAGAGGTGACCCCGAGCAGTACTTC. As protein: CSARGDPEQYF.

V is TRBV11-2 and J is TRBJ2-2; no clear D. With 1 base removed from V and 2 bases from J, the gap between germline ends came to 5 bases. There are 14 residues in the CDR3. CDR1 is SGHAT, CDR2 FQNNGV, per germline. This CDR3 is CASSLVGNTGELFF. DNA for the CDR3: TGTGCCAGCAGCTTAGTCGGTAACACCGGGGAGCTGTTTTTT.

The V call is TRBV18, the J call TRBJ2-5; unclear D gene. Germline V gives CDR1 KGHSH, CDR2 LQKENI. V was pared by 3 bases and J by 1 base, with 15 bases between. This CDR3 is built from 16 residues. CDR3 sequence reads: CASSPLWGLPQETQYF. In DNA, the CDR3 is TGTGCCAGCTCACCTCTTTGGGGTTTGCCCCAAGAGACCCAGTACTTC.

The chain couples TRBV16 to TRBJ1-2; D might be TRBD1 (6 bases). V lost 2 bases, J lost 8 bases, and 18 bases lay in between. CDR3 length equals 15 residues. Looked up from germline, CDR1 is KGHSY and CDR2 is FQNENV. Here the CDR3 reads CASSQRGRGAEGYTF. In nucleotides, the CDR3 is TGTGCCAGCAGCCAAAGGGGACGGGGGGCTGAAGGCTACACCTTC. Using reference TRBV16 and TRBJ1-2 for the parts outside the CDR3, the full variable domain is GEEVAQTPKHLVRGEGQKAKLYCAPIKGHSYVFWYQQVLKNEFKFLISFQNENVFDETGMPKERFSAKCLPNSPCSLEIQATKLEDSAVYFCASSQRGRGAEGYTFGSGTRLTVV.

The chain recombines TRBV19 with TRBJ1-5; D might be TRBD1 (5 bases). V was clipped by 5 bases and J by 7 bases, with 21 bases between them. The CDR3 consists of 16 residues. Germline assignment: CDR1 LNHDA and CDR2 SQIVND (reference sequence). The CDR3 nucleotides read TGTGCCAGTAGTGTCGGCCTGGGCGGTCGGGACCAGCCCCAGCATTTT. It codes for CASSVGLGGRDQPQHF.

Notes on this clone: Other DNA sequences from this sample encode an identical CDR3 as well. CDR3 bases: TGTGCCAGCTCACCTGGAGGGAATGAGCAGTTCTTC. Its protein product is CASSPGGNEQFF. The chain employs TRBV18 and TRBJ2-1; a weak D match, TRBD2 (6 bases). Between the trimmed V and J ends, which lost 3 bases and 7 bases, there was a span of 7 bases. The CDR3 covers 12 residues. Germline CDR1 and CDR2: KGHSH and LQKENI.

The chain uses TRBV11-1 and TRBJ1-2; D is unresolved. The CDR3 extends over 14 amino acids. V was clipped by 5 bases and J by 2 bases, with 12 bases between them. In germline, CDR1 is SGHAT, CDR2 FQDESV (reference sequence). As DNA, the CDR3 is TGTGCCAGCAGCCCGAGGCGGGCGAACTATGGCTACACCTTC. As protein: CASSPRRANYGYTF.

The chain uses TRBV2 and TRBJ1-1; no clear D. Germline lookup yields CDR1 SNHLY and CDR2 FYNNEI. V lost 0 bases to trimming and J lost 1 base, with 9 bases between them. CDR3 length: 15 amino acids. The CDR3 loop is CASSEAQSGNTEAFF. The CDR3 bases are TGTGCCAGCAGTGAAGCGCAGTCGGGGAACACTGAAGCTTTCTTT.

V and J are TRBV28 and TRBJ2-5; the D gene is possibly TRBD2 (5 bases). The V gene's germline CDR1 is MDHEN and CDR2 SYDVKM. The CDR3 runs 12 residues. Trimming pared 8 bases from V and 4 bases from J, leaving 11 bases between. CDR3 loop: CASRTRGETQYF. In DNA form, the CDR3 reads TGTGCCAGCCGTACCCGGGGAGAGACCCAGTACTTC.

The chain recombines TRBV5-1 with TRBJ1-3; 9 positions match TRBD1. This CDR3 is built from 16 residues. V trimming: 2 bases; J trimming: 3 bases; junction bases outside the gene matches: 6. Germline V lookup: CDR1 SGHRS, CDR2 YFSETQ. The CDR3 sequence: CASSLTGGAYGNTIYF. The CDR3 bases are TGCGCCAGCAGCTTAACAGGGGGCGCGTATGGAAACACCATATATTTT.

The CDR3 sequence: CASSTRGTGMNTEAFF. In nucleotides, the CDR3 is TGTGCCAGCAGCACAAGGGGGACAGGGATGAACACTGAAGCTTTCTTT. The chain has TRBV21-1 and TRBJ1-1; no DNA check was done on the table's D call, TRBD1. TRBV21-1 is shown as a pseudogene. The CDR3 runs to 16 residues.

The chain carries TRBV6-5 and TRBJ2-7; 10 bases fit TRBD1. CDR3 length: 15 amino acids. The J segment lost 2 bases and the V segment lost 3 bases, leaving 4 bases of the junction unmatched. Per germline, CDR1 MNHEY and CDR2 SVGAGI. The CDR3 coding sequence is TGTGCCAGCAGTTATGGGACAGGGGCCGCCTACGAGCAGTACTTC. Its translation: CASSYGTGAAYEQYF.

V usage is TRBV5-6 and J usage is TRBJ2-7, with D maybe TRBD1 (6 bases). Germline CDR1 SGHDT, CDR2 YYEEEE. The CDR3 runs to 13 residues. Trimming took off 1 base at V and 4 bases at J, with 9 bases between the two ends. CDR3 in amino acids: CASSLTGWYEQYF. CDR3 coding DNA: TGTGCCAGCAGCTTGACAGGGTGGTACGAGCAGTACTTC.